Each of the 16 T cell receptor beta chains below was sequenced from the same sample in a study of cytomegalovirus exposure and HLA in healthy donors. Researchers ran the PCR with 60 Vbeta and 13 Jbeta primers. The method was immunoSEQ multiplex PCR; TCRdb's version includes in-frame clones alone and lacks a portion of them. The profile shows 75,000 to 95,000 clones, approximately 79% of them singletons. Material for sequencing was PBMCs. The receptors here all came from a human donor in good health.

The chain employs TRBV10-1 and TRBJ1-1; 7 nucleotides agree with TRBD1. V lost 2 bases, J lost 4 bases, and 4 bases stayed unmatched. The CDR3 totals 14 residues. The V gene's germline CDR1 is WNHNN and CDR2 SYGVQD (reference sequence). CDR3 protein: CASSERAGGTEAFF. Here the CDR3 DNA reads TGCGCCAGCAGTGAGAGGGCAGGGGGCACTGAAGCTTTCTTT.

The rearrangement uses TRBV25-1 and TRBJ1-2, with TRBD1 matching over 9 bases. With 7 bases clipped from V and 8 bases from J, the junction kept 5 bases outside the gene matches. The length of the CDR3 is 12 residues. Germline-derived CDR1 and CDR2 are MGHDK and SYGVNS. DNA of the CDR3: TGTGCCAGCAAGGACAGGGGCGAAGGCTACACCTTC. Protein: CASKDRGEGYTF.

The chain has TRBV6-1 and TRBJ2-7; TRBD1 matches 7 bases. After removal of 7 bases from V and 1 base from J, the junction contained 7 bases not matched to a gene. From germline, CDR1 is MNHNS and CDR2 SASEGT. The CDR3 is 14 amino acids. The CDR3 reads CASISGTASYEQYF. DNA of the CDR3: TGTGCCAGCATCTCCGGGACAGCGTCCTACGAGCAGTACTTC.

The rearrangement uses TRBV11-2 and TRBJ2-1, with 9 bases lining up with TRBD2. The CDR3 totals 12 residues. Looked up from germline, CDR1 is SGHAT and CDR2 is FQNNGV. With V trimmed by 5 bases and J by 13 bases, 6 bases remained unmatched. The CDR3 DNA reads TGTGCCAGCAGCGGTAGCGGGGGAGAACAGTTCTTC. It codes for CASSGSGGEQFF.

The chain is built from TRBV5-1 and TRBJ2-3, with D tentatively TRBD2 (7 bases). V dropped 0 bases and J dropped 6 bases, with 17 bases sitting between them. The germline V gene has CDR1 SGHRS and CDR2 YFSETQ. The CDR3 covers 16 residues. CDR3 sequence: CASSLVGGGPGDTQYF. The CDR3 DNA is TGCGCCAGCAGCTTGGTAGGGGGGGGCCCCGGGGATACGCAGTATTTT.

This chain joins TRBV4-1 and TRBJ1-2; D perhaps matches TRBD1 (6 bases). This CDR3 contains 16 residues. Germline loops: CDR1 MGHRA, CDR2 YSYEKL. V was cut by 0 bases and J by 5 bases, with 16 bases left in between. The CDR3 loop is CASSQESTGTAYGYTF. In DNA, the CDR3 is TGCGCCAGCAGCCAAGAGTCAACAGGGACCGCGTATGGCTACACCTTC.

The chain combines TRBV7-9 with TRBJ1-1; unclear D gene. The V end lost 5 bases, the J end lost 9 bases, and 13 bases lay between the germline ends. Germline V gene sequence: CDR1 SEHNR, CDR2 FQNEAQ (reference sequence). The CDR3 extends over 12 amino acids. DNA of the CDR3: TGTGCCAGCAGCGAACGGACTGCTCAAGCTTTCTTT. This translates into CASSERTAQAFF.

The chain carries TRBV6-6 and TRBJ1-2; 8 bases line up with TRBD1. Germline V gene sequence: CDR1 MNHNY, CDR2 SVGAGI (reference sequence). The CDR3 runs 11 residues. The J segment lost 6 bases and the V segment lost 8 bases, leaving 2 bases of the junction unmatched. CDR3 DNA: TGTGCCAGCCAGACAGGGGATGGCTACACCTTC. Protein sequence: CASQTGDGYTF.

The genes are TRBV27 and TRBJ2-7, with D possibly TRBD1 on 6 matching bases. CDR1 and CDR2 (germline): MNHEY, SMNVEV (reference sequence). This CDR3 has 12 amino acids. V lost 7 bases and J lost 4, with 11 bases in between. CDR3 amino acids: CASILTGYEQYF. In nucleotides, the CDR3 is TGTGCCAGCATTCTGACAGGTTACGAGCAGTACTTC.

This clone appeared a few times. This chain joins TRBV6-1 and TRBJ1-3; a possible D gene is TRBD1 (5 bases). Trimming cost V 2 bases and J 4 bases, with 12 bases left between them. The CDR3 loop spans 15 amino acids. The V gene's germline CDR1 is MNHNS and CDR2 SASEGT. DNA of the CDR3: TGTGCCAGCAGTGAACATATGGGGCAGGGAAACACCATATATTTT. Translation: CASSEHMGQGNTIYF.

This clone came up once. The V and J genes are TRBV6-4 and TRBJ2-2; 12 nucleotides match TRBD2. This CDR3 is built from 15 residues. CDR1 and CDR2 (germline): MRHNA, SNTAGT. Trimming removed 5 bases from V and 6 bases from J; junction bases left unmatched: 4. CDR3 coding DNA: TGTGCCAGCAGTTGGACTAGCGGGGAGGCCGGGGAGCTGTTTTTT. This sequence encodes CASSWTSGEAGELFF.

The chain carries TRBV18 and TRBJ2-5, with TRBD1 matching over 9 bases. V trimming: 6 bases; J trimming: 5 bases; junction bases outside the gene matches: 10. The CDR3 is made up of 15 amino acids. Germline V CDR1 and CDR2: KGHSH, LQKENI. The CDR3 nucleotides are TGTGCCAGCTCGCGTGAACAGGGGGCACAGGAGACCCAGTACTTC. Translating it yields CASSREQGAQETQYF.

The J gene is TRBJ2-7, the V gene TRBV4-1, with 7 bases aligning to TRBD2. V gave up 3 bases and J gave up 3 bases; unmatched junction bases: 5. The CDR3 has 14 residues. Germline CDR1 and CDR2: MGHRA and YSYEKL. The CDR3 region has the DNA TGCGCCAGCAGCCAGTCGACTAGCCTCTACGAGCAGTACTTC. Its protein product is CASSQSTSLYEQYF.

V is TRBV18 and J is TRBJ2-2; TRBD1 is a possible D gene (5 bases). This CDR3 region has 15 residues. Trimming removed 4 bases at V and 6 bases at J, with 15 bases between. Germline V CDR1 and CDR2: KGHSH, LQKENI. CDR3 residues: CASSRYRPGSGELFF. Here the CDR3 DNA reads TGTGCCAGCTCACGGTACAGGCCCGGCTCCGGGGAGCTGTTTTTT.

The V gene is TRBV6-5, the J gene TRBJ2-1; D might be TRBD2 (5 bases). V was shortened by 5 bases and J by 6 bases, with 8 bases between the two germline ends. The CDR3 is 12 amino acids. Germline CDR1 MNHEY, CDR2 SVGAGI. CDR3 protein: CASSTGSNEQFF. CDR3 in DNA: TGTGCCAGCAGTACTGGGAGCAATGAGCAGTTCTTC.

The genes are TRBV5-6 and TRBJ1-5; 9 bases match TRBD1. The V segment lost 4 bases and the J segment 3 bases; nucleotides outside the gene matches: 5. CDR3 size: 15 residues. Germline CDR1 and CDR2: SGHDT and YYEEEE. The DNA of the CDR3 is TGTGCCAGCAGCAGCGGGACAGGGATCAATCAGCCCCAGCATTTT. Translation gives CASSSGTGINQPQHF. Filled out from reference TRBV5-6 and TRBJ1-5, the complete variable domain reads DAGVTQSPTHLIKTRGQQVTLRCSPKSGHDTVSWYQQALGQGPQFIFQYYEEEERQRGNFPDRFSGHQFPNYSSELNVNALLLGDSALYLCASSSGTGINQPQHFGDGTRLSIL.